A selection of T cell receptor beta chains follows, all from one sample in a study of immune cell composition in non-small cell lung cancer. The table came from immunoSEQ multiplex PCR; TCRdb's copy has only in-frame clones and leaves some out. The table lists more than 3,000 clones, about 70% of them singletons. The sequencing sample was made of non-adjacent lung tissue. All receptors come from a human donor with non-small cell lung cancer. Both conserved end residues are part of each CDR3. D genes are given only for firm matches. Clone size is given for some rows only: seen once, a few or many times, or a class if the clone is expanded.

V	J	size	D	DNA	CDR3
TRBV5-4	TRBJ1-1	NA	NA	TGTGCCAGCAGCTTCGGGAAGAACACTGAAGCTTTCTTT	CASSFGKNTEAFF
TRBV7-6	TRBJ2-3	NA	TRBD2	TGTGCCAGCAGCTTAGGCTACGGGGGGGCTACAGATACGCAGTATTTT	CASSLGYGGATDTQYF
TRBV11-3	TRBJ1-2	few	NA	TGTGCCAGCAGCCCCCGACCCGGGGAAGGGGGCTACACCTTC	CASSPRPGEGGYTF
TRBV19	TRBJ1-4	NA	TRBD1	TGTGCCAGTAGCCGCTTAACAGGGGCGGGGGAAAAACTGTTTTTT	CASSRLTGAGEKLFF
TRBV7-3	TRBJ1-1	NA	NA	TGTGCCAGCAGGAGGTCACAGGTGAACACTGAAGCTTTCTTT	CASRRSQVNTEAFF
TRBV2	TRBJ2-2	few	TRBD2	TGTGCCAGCAGCTTACTAGCGGGAGGGGTAAACACCGGGGAGCTGTTTTTT	CASSLLAGGVNTGELFF
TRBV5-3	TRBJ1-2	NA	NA	TGTGCCAGCAGCTCCGAGGGCGGCTACACCTTC	CASSSEGGYTF
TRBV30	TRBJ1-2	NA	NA	TGTGCCTGGAGTCCAGGCGGGGAGGGGAACTATGGCTACACCTTC	CAWSPGGEGNYGYTF
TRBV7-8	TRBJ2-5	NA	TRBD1	TGTGCCAGCAGCTTAGCGTCGACAGGGGCCCTGGAGACCCAGTACTTC	CASSLASTGALETQYF
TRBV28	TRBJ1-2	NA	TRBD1	TGTGCCAGCAGTCCTAGCGTCCTTACCCGGGACAGGGCCTATTTC	CASSPSVLTRDRAYF
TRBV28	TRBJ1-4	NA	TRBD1	TGTGCCAGCAGTCCCTTGACAGGGAGGCCCCTCGGGGAAAAACTGTTTTTT	CASSPLTGRPLGEKLFF
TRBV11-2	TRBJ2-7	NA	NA	TGTGCCAGCAGCTTGTTTGCAGGGGCAGGCTACGAGCAGTACTTC	CASSLFAGAGYEQYF
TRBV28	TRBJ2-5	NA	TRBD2	TGTGCCAGCAGTTTGACTGGACTAGCGGGAGAAGAGACCCAGTACTTC	CASSLTGLAGEETQYF
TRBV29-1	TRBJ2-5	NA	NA	TGCAGCGTTCGGCCCCAAGGAGGAGAGACCCAGTACTTC	CSVRPQGGETQYF
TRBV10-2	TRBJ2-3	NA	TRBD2	TGCGCCAGCAGTGCCCGGACTAGCGGGAGGGTGGATACGCAGTATTTT	CASSARTSGRVDTQYF
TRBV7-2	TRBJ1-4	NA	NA	TGTGCCAGCAGCCGACTGGGGGGAGTAACAAATGAAAAACTGTTTTTT	CASSRLGGVTNEKLFF
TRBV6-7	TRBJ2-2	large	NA	TGTGCCAGCAGTTACTCCGCCAGACCGGGAGCGGAGGAGCTGTTTTTT	CASSYSARPGAEELFF
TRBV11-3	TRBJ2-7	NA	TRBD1	TGTGCCAGCAGCTTTGACAGGGCTTACGAGCAGTACTTC	CASSFDRAYEQYF
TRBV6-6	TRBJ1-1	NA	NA	TGTGCCAGCAGTCGCCCAGCTGAAGCTTTCTTT	CASSRPAEAFF
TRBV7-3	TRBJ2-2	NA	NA	TGTGCCAGCAGCCCCCAGCGGGCCGGGGAGCTGTTTTTT	CASSPQRAGELFF